The entry that follows covers one T cell receptor (beta chain) sequence. Its antigen is unknown. The PCR ran on 60 Vbeta and 13 Jbeta primers. TCRdb keeps only in-frame clones here, not all; method: immunoSEQ multiplex PCR. The sample has about 130,000 clones, around three quarters seen once; the top ten hold 2.5% to 3.5%. The CDR3 has 13 amino acids. V lost 2 bases, J lost 0 bases, and 4 bases lay in between. Looked up from germline, CDR1 is LNHDA and CDR2 is SQIVND (reference sequence). The sample is drawn from a study of cytomegalovirus exposure and HLA in healthy donors. At the level of the study: Previous work identified 95 million to 140 million unique TCR beta sequences from about 179 million T cells.

General study findings and limits: Analyzed later, most CMV-associated TCR beta chains appeared HLA-restricted. Compared with the roughly 700-donor mean, an Asian-associated ancestry cluster reportedly had fewer N-insertions, according to a later analysis. Per published accounts, TCR beta sequences correctly predicted the HLA-A and HLA-B alleles of most subjects.

The specimen was PBMCs. The V call is TRBV19, the J call TRBJ1-2, with D unresolved. The clonotype comes from a man aged 40-50 years in good health and CMV-seronegative. The CDR3 nucleotides read TGTGCCAGTAGTATATCTGCTAACTATGGCTACACCTTC. This sequence encodes CASSISANYGYTF.